This T cell receptor (beta chain) was retrieved from a study of T cells after yellow fever vaccination. The CDR3 runs 12 residues. Germline values: CDR1 SGHDT, CDR2 YYEEEE. The V gene lost 3 bases and the J gene lost 10 bases, with 14 bases spanning the gap. There are many counts of this clonotype. Synthesis of TCR cDNA relied on 5'RACE template switching, which attached a universal primer site and UMIs. TCRdb re-derived calls from the 5' RACE reads in MiXCR, one entry per CDR3 protein. Here the sample spans 50,000 or so distinct CDR3 sequences, roughly 7.3% being singletons. The starting material was CD8+ T cells sorted from PBMCs, obtained more than 13 days after the first yellow fever vaccination. This sequence was found in a man between 18 and 35 years old who received the YFV17D yellow fever vaccine. The chain has TRBV5-6 and TRBJ2-7; D is undetermined. The CDR3: CASSSLTSSQYF. DNA of the CDR3: TGTGCCAGCAGCTCCCTGACGTCAAGTCAGTACTTC.